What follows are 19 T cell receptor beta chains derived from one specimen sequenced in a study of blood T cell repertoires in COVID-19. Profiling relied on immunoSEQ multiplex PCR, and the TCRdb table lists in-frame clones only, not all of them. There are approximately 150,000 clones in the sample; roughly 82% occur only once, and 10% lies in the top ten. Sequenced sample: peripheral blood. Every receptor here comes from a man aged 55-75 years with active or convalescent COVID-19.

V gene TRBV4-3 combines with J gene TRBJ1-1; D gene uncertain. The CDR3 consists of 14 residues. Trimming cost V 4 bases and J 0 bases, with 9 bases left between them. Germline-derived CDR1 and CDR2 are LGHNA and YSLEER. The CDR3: CASSPRGVNTEAFF. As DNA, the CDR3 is TGCGCCAGCAGCCCCCGGGGAGTGAACACTGAAGCTTTCTTT.

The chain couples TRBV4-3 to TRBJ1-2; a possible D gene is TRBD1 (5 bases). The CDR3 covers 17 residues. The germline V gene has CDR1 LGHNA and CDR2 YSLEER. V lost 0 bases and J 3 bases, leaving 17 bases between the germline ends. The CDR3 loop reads CASSQDWAGAAYYGYTF. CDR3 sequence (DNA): TGCGCCAGCAGCCAAGATTGGGCTGGGGCAGCCTACTATGGCTACACCTTC.

CDR3 nucleotides: TGTGCCAGCAGCTTAGCCCTACGGACTCGCACAGATACGCAGTATTTT. This encodes CASSLALRTRTDTQYF. This rearrangement joins TRBV7-2 to TRBJ2-3; D may be TRBD2 (5 bases). Germline CDR1 is SGHTA and CDR2 is FQGNSA. Trimming left V 0 bases short and J 1 base short, with 11 bases between. The CDR3 is 16 amino acids.

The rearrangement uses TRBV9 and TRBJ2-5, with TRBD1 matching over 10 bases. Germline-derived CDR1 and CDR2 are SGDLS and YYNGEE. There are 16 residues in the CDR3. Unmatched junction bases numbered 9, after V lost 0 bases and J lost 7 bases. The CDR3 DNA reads TGTGCCAGCAGCGTAGATCGGGGACAGGGGCGGGGGACCCAGTACTTC. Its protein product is CASSVDRGQGRGTQYF.

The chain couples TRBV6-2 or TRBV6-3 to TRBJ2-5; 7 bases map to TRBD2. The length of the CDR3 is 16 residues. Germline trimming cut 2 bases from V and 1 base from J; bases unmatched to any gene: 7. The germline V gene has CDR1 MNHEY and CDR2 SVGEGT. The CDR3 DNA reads TGTGCCAGCAGTTACGGCGGGAGTCGACCCCAAGAGACCCAGTACTTC. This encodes CASSYGGSRPQETQYF.

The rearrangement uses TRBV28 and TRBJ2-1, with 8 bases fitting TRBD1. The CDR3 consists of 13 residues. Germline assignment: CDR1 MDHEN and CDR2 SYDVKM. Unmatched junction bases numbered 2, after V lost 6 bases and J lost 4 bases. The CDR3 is CASRTGVYNEQFF. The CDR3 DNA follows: TGTGCCAGCAGGACAGGGGTGTACAATGAGCAGTTCTTC.

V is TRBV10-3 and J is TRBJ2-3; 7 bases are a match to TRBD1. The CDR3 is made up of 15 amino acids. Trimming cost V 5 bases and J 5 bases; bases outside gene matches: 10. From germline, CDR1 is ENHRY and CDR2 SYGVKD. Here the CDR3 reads CAISSSGQREDTQYF. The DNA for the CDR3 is TGTGCCATCAGTTCCTCGGGACAGAGAGAAGATACGCAGTATTTT.

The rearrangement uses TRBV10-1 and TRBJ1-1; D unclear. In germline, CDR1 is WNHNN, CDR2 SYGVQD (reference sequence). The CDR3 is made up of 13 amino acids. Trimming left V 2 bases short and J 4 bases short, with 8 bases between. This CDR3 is CASSETGFTEAFF. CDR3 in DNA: TGCGCCAGCAGTGAGACGGGGTTCACTGAAGCTTTCTTT.

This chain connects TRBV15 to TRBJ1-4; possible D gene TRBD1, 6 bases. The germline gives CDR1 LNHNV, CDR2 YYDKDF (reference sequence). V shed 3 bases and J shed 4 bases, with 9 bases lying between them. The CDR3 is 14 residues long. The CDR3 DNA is TGTGCCACCAGCAGGACAGGATATAATGAAAAACTGTTTTTT. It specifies CATSRTGYNEKLFF. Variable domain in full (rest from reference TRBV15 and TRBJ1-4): DAMVIQNPRYQVTQFGKPVTLSCSQTLNHNVMYWYQQKSSQAPKLLFHYYDKDFNNEADTPDNFQSRRPNTSFCFLDIRSPGLGDTAMYLCATSRTGYNEKLFFGSGTQLSVL.

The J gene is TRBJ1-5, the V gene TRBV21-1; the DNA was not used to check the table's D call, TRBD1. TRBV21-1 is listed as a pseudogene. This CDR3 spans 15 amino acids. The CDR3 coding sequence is TGTGCCAGCAGCAAAATGGGGGCAATGGGTCAGCCCCAGCATTTT. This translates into CASSKMGAMGQPQHF.

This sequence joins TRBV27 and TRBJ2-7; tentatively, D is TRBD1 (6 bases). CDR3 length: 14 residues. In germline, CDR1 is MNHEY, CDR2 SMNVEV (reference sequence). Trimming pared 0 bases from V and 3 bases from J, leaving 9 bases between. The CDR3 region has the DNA TGTGCCAGCAGTTTATCGGTCAGGGGCTACGAGCAGTACTTC. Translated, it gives CASSLSVRGYEQYF.

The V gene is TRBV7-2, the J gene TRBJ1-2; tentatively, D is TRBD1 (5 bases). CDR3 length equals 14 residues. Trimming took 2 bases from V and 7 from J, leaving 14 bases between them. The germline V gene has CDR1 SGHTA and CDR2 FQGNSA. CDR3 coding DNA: TGTGCCAGCAGCTTAAGCAGGGAAAGGGGTGGCTACACCTTC. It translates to CASSLSRERGGYTF.

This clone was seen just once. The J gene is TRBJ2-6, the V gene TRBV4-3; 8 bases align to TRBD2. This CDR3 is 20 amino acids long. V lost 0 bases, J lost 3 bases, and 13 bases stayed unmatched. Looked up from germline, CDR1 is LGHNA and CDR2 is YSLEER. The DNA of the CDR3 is TGCGCCAGCAGCCAAGATTGGAGCGGGGGCTTCCTGGATGGGGCCAACGTCCTGACTTTC. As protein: CASSQDWSGGFLDGANVLTF.

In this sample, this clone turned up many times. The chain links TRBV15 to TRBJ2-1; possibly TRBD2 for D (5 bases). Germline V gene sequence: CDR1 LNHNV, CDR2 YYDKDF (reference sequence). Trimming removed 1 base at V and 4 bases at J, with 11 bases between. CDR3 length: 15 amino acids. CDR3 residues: CATSRGTEGYNEQFF. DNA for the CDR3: TGTGCCACCAGCAGAGGAACCGAGGGTTACAATGAGCAGTTCTTC.

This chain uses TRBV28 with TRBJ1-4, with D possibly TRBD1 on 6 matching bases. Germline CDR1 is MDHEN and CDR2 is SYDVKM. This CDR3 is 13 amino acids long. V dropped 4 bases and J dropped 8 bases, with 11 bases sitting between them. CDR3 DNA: TGTGCCAGCAGTTGGGGGCTTGGGGAAAAACTGTTTTTT. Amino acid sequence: CASSWGLGEKLFF.

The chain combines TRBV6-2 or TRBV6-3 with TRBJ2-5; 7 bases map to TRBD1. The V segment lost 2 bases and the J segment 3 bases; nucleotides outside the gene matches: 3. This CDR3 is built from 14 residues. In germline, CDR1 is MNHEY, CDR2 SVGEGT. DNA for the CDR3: TGTGCCAGCAGTTACGTCGGGACAGAAGAGACCCAGTACTTC. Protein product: CASSYVGTEETQYF.

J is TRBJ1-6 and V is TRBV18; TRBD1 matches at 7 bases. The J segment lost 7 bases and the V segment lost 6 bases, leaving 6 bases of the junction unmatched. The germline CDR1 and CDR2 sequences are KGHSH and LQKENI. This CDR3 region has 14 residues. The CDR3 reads CASSRDRKNSPLHF. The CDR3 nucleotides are TGTGCCAGCTCTCGGGACAGAAAGAATTCACCCCTCCACTTT.

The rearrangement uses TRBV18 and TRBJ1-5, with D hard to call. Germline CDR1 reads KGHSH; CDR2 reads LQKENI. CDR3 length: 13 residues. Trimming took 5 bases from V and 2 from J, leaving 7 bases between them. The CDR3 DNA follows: TGTGCCAGCTCAGGGCAGGGCAATCAGCCCCAGCATTTT. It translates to CASSGQGNQPQHF. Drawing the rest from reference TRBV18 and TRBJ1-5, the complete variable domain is NAGVMQNPRHLVRRRGQEARLRCSPMKGHSHVYWYRQLPEEGLKFMVYLQKENIIDESGMPKERFSAEFPKEGPSILRIQQVVRGDSAAYFCASSGQGNQPQHFGDGTRLSIL.

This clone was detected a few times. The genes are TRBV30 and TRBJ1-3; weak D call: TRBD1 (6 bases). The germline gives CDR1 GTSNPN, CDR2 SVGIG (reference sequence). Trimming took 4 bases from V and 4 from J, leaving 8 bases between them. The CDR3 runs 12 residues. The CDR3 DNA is TGTGCCTGGAAGGGGGTAGGAAACACCATATATTTT. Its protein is CAWKGVGNTIYF. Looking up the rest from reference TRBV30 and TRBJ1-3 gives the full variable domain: SQTIHQWPATLVQPVGSPLSLECTVEGTSNPNLYWYRQAAGRGLQLLFYSVGIGQISSEVPQNLSASRPQDRQFILSSKKLLLSDSGFYLCAWKGVGNTIYFGEGSWLTVV.